This paragraph reports one T cell receptor beta chain. The target antigen is unknown. This sample is drawn from a study of T cell clonotyping in hematopoietic cell transplantation. As to time point: recipient sample about 28 days before transplant, after cytoreduction. Recipient blood drawn about 28 days pretransplant and days 30, 100, 180 after. CDR3 length equals 13 residues. Germline assignment: CDR1 MNHEY and CDR2 SVGAGI. V was pared by 5 bases and J by 4 bases, with 8 bases between. Study results and limitations: Few recipient clonotypes overlapped donors; over 95% were de novo at given depth. After transplant, recipient diversity fell while pathologically expanded clonotypes grew through day 180. Without cell sorting, CD4 versus CD8 contributions remain unresolved.

The data were produced by immunoSEQ multiplex PCR, yet TCRdb's version contains in-frame clones alone and is incomplete. The profile covers 16,000 or so clones, with around 93% appearing a single time and about 2% taken by the ten largest. This clonotype was sampled from a man younger than 30 with biphenotypic leukemia. Some clones in this sample may be carry-over from other donors' samples. Sequenced here: peripheral blood mononuclear cells, sampled before stem cell transplant. This chain joins TRBV6-5 and TRBJ2-2, with D possibly TRBD1 on 5 matching bases. In nucleotides, the CDR3 is TGTGCCAGCAGTCAGGGTTTCACCGGGGAGCTGTTTTTT. Translation: CASSQGFTGELFF.